Below, 7 T cell receptor beta chains from the same sample are listed, as sequenced in a study of OX40 agonist ivuxolimab in advanced cancers. Profiling relied on immunoSEQ multiplex PCR, and the TCRdb table lists in-frame clones only, not all of them. The table records 90,000 to 100,000 clones, approximately 90% of them present only once. The material sequenced was CD4+ or CD8+ T cells sorted from blood, taken in a trial of the OX40 agonist ivuxolimab. The receptors originated from an adult with an advanced solid tumor such as melanoma, head and neck, liver or kidney cancer.

With regard to this clone: The limits of the CDR3 on the DNA are not certain, so only TCRdb's listed CDR3 is given. The V call is TRBV6-5, the J call TRBJ1-2. Both ends counted, the CDR3 spans 16 residues. CDR1 and CDR2 (germline): MNHEY, SVGAGI. The chain's CDR3 is CASSSSGRLIPHGYTF.

The CDR3 coding sequence is TGTGCCAGCACCCCACCGGGAGGGAGAAAGGGCGAGCAGTTCTTC. Protein product: CASTPPGGRKGEQFF. The V gene is TRBV6-5, the J gene TRBJ2-1; 8 bases match TRBD2. This CDR3 has 15 amino acids. Germline V gene lookup returns CDR1 MNHEY and CDR2 SVGAGI. V shed 7 bases, J shed 10 bases, and the junction held 15 bases outside the gene matches.

Concerning this clone: Distinct nucleotide sequences in the sample also encode this CDR3. V and J are TRBV6-5 and TRBJ1-2; D gene unclear. The CDR3 length is 13 residues. Trimming removed 0 bases at V and 4 bases at J, with 6 bases between. Germline V gene lookup returns CDR1 MNHEY and CDR2 SVGAGI. The CDR3 DNA reads TGTGCCAGCAGTTACTCGACCGGCTATGGCTACACCTTC. Translation gives CASSYSTGYGYTF.

The chain has TRBV4-3 and TRBJ2-3; 14 bases line up with TRBD2. Germline trimming cut 0 bases from V and 0 bases from J; bases unmatched to any gene: 8. Looked up from germline, CDR1 is LGHNA and CDR2 is YSLEER. This CDR3 spans 20 amino acids. The CDR3 sequence is CASSQETSGRAGTSTDTQYF. As DNA, the CDR3 is TGCGCCAGCAGCCAAGAGACTAGCGGGAGGGCCGGAACCAGCACAGATACGCAGTATTTT.

The DNA for the CDR3 is TGTGCCAGCAGCTCGAACAGGGTAGGTGAGCAGTACGTC. As protein: CASSSNRVGEQYV. The chain has TRBV11-2 and TRBJ2-7; D possibly corresponds to TRBD1 (6 bases). The germline V and J ends were trimmed by 4 bases and 7 bases, with 14 bases remaining between them. The CDR3 runs to 13 residues. Germline CDR1 and CDR2: SGHAT and FQNNGV.

This clone was recorded only once. The V and J genes are TRBV7-2 and TRBJ2-1; 12 bases map to TRBD2. The junction had 12 bases not matched to a gene; V was cut back by 5 bases and J by 10 bases. Germline assignment: CDR1 SGHTA and CDR2 FQGNSA. CDR3 length equals 16 residues. DNA of the CDR3: TGTGCCAGCAGCCCCCCGGGACTAGCGGGCCGGGCGGAGCAGTTCTTC. This codes for CASSPPGLAGRAEQFF.

The chain employs TRBV19 and TRBJ1-5; possibly TRBD1 for D (5 bases). This CDR3 is built from 14 residues. V lost 6 bases and J 4 bases, leaving 13 bases between the germline ends. CDR1 and CDR2 from the germline V gene are LNHDA and SQIVND (reference sequence). CDR3: CASSFGTGNQPQHF. The CDR3 DNA reads as TGTGCCAGTAGCTTCGGGACCGGAAATCAGCCCCAGCATTTT.